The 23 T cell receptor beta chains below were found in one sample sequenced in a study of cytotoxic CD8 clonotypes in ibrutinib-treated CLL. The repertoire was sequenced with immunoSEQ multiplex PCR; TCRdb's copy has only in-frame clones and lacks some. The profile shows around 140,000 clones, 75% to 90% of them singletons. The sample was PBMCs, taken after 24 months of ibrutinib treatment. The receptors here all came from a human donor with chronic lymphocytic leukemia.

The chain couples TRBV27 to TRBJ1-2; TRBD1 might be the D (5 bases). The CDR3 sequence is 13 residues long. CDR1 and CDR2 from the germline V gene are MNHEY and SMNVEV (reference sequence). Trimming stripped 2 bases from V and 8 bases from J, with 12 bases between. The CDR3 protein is CASSLVQGDGYTF. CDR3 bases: TGTGCCAGCAGTTTAGTCCAGGGCGACGGCTACACCTTC.

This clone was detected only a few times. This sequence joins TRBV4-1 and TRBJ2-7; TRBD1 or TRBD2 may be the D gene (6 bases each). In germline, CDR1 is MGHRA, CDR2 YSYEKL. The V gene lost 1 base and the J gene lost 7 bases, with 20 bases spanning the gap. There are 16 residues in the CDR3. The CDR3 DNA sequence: TGCGCCAGCAGCCAAGGAGGTTGGGGGGCCCGCGTAGAGCAGTACTTC. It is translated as CASSQGGWGARVEQYF.

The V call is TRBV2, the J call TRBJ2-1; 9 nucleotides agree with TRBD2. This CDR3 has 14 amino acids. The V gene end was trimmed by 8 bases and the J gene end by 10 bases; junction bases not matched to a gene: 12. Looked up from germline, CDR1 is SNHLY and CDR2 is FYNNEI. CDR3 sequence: CASRTGGGASEQFF. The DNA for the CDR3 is TGTGCCAGCCGGACCGGCGGGGGGGCATCGGAGCAGTTCTTC.

The CDR3 DNA sequence: TGTGCCAGCAGCCCACTAGCGGGGACCAATGAGCAGTTCTTC. It specifies CASSPLAGTNEQFF. V is TRBV7-3 and J is TRBJ2-1; TRBD2 matches 10 bases. The J segment lost 6 bases and the V segment lost 5 bases, leaving 4 bases of the junction unmatched. In germline, CDR1 is SGHTA, CDR2 FQGTGA. There are 14 residues in the CDR3.

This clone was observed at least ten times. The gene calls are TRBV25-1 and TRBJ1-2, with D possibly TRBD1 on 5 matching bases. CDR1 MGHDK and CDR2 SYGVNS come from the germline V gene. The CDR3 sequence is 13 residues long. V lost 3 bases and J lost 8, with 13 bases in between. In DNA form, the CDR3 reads TGTGCCAGCAGTGAGGGGGGACGGCCGGGCTACACCTTC. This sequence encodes CASSEGGRPGYTF.

This CDR3 reads CASSSRGTGQPYEQYF. CDR3 coding DNA: TGTGCCAGCAGCTCCCGGGGGACCGGACAGCCCTACGAGCAGTACTTC. The rearrangement uses TRBV7-2 and TRBJ2-7, with D perhaps being TRBD1 or TRBD2 (6 bases each). The germline gives CDR1 SGHTA, CDR2 FQGNSA. V lost 4 bases and J lost 2, with 18 bases in between. The CDR3 consists of 16 residues. The whole variable domain, remainder taken from reference TRBV7-2 and TRBJ2-7, is GAGVSQSPSNKVTEKGKDVELRCDPISGHTALYWYRQSLGQGLEFLIYFQGNSAPDKSGLPSDRFSAERTGGSVSTLTIQRTQQEDSAVYLCASSSRGTGQPYEQYFGPGTRLTVT.

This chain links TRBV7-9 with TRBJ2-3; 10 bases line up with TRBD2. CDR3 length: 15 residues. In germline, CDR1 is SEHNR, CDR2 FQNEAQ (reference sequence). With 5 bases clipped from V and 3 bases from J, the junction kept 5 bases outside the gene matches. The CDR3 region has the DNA TGTGCCAGCAGCGAAGCGGGAGGGATAACAGATACGCAGTATTTT. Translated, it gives CASSEAGGITDTQYF.

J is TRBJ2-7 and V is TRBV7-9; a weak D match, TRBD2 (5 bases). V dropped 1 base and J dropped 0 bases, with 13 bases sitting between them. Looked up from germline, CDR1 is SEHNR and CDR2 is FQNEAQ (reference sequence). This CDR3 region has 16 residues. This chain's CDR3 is CASSLVSGKSSYEQYF. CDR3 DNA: TGTGCCAGCAGCTTAGTATCCGGGAAAAGCTCCTACGAGCAGTACTTC.

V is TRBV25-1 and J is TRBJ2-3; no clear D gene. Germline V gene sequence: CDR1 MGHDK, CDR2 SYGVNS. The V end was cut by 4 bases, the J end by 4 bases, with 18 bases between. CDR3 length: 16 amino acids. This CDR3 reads CASSVPTMVGADTQYF. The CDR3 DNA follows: TGTGCCAGCAGTGTGCCAACTATGGTTGGCGCAGATACGCAGTATTTT.

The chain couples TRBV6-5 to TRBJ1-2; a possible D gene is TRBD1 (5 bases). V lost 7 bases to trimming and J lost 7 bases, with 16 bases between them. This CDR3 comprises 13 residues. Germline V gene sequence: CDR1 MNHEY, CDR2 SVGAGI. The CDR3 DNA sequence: TGTGCCAGCACCCTCCGTGGGGGGGGTGGCTACACCTTC. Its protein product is CASTLRGGGGYTF.

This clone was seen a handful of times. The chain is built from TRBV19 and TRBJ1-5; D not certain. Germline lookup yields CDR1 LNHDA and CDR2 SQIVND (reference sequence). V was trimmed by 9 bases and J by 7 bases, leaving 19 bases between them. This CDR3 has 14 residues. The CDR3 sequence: CASRKSGDRQPQHF. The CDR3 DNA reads TGTGCCAGCCGTAAGAGCGGGGATCGGCAGCCCCAGCATTTT.

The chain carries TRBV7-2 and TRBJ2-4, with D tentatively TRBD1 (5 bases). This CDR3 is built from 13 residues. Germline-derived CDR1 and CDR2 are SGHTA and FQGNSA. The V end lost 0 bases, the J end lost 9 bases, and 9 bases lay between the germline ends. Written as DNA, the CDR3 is TGTGCCAGCAGCTTAGCGGGGCCTGGCATTCAGTACTTC. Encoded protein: CASSLAGPGIQYF.

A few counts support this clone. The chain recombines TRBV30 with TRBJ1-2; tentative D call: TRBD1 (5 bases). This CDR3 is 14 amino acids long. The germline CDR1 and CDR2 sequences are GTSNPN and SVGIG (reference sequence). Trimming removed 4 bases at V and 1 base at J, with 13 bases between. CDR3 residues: CAWTRAPNNYGYTF. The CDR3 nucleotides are TGTGCCTGGACCAGGGCCCCGAATAACTATGGCTACACCTTC. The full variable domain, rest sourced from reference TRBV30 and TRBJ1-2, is SQTIHQWPATLVQPVGSPLSLECTVEGTSNPNLYWYRQAAGRGLQLLFYSVGIGQISSEVPQNLSASRPQDRQFILSSKKLLLSDSGFYLCAWTRAPNNYGYTFGSGTRLTVV.

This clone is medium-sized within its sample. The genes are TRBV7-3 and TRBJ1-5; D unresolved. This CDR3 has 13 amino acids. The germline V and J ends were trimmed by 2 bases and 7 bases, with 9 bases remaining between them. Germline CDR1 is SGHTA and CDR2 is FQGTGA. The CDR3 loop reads CASSLDLSQPQHF. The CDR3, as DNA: TGTGCCAGCAGCTTAGATCTGTCCCAGCCCCAGCATTTT.

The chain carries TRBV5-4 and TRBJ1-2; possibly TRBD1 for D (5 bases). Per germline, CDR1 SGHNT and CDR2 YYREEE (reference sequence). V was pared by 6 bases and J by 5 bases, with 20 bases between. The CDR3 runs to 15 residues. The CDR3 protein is CASTLYTAGSYGYTF. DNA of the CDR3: TGTGCCAGCACCCTTTACACCGCAGGGTCATATGGCTACACCTTC.

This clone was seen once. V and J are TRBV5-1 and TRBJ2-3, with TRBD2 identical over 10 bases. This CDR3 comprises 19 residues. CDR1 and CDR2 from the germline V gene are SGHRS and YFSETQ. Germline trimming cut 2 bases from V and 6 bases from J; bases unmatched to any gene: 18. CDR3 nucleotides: TGCGCCAGCAGCTTAGGACTAGCGGATAACTCTTTAAGGGGGGATACGCAGTATTTT. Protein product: CASSLGLADNSLRGDTQYF. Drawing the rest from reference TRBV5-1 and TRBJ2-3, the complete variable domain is KAGVTQTPRYLIKTRGQQVTLSCSPISGHRSVSWYQQTPGQGLQFLFEYFSETQRNKGNFPGRFSGRQFSNSRSEMNVSTLELGDSALYLCASSLGLADNSLRGDTQYFGPGTRLTVL.

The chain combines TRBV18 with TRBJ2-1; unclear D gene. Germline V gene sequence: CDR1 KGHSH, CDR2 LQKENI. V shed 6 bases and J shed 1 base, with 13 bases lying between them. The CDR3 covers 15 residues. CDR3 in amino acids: CASSPPLKSYNEQFF. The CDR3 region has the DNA TGTGCCAGCTCGCCCCCACTAAAGTCCTACAATGAGCAGTTCTTC. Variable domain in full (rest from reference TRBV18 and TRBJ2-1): NAGVMQNPRHLVRRRGQEARLRCSPMKGHSHVYWYRQLPEEGLKFMVYLQKENIIDESGMPKERFSAEFPKEGPSILRIQQVVRGDSAAYFCASSPPLKSYNEQFFGPGTRLTVL.

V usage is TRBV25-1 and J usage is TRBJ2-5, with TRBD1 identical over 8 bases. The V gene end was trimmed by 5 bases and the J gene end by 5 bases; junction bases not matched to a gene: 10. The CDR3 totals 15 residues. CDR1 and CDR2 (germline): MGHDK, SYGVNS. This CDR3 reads CASSPRQGMGETQYF. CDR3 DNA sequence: TGTGCCAGCAGTCCGCGACAGGGGATGGGGGAGACCCAGTACTTC.

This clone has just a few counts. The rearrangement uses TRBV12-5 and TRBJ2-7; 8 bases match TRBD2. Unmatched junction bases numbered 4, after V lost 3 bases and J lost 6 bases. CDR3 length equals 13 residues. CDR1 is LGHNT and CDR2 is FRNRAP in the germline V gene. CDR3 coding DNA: TGTGCTAGTGGTTTAAGCGGGGGCTCCGAGCAGTACTTC. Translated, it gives CASGLSGGSEQYF. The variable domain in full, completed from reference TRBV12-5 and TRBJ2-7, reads DARVTQTPRHKVTEMGQEVTMRCQPILGHNTVFWYRQTMMQGLELLAYFRNRAPLDDSGMPKDRFSAEMPDATLATLKIQPSEPRDSAVYFCASGLSGGSEQYFGPGTRLTVT.

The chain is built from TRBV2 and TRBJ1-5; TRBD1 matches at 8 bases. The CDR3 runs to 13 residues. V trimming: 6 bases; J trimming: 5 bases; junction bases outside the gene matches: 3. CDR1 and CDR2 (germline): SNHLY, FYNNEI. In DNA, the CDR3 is TGTGCCAGCAGGACAGGGGAGGATCAGCCCCAGCATTTT. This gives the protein CASRTGEDQPQHF.

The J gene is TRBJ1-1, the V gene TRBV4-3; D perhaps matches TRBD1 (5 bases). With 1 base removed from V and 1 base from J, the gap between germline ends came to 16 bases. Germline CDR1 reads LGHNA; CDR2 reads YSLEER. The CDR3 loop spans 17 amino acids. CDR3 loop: CASSQVTGATGNTEAFF. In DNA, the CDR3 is TGCGCCAGCAGCCAAGTAACCGGGGCAACAGGGAACACTGAAGCTTTCTTT.

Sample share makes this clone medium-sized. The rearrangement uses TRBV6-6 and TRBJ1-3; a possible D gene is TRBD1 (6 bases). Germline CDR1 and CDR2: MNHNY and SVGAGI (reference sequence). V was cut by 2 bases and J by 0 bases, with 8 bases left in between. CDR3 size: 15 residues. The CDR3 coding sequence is TGTGCCAGCAGTTACGGAGGGGGCTCTGGAAACACCATATATTTT. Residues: CASSYGGGSGNTIYF.

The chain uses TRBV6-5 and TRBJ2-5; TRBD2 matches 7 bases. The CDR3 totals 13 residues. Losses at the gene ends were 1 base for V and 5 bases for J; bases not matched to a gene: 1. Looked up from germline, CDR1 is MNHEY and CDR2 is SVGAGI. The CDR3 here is CASSYWRGETQYF. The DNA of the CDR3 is TGTGCCAGCAGTTACTGGCGGGGGGAGACCCAGTACTTC.